These 21 T cell receptor beta chains originate from one sample sequenced in a study of metastatic and nonmetastatic thyroid tumors. With MiXCR, TCRdb reprocessed the PCR reads. The sample carries tens of thousands of clones, about 24% recorded once. All patients were treatment-naive before thyroid surgery. The sequenced sample consisted of tumor tissue. These receptors were obtained from a female donor with papillary thyroid cancer or a benign thyroid nodule (not recorded which). Some clones in this sample may be carry-over from other donors' samples.

By share of the sample, this clone is medium-sized. This sequence joins TRBV6-1 and TRBJ2-7; TRBD1 aligns across 7 bases. The germline gives CDR1 MNHNS, CDR2 SASEGT. The CDR3 length is 14 residues. Trimming took 4 bases from V and 5 from J; bases not matched to a gene: 8. This chain's CDR3 is CASSGQGVYNEQYF. The CDR3 nucleotides are TGTGCCAGCAGTGGACAGGGAGTATACAACGAGCAGTACTTC.

V is TRBV7-3 and J is TRBJ2-3; D could derive from TRBD1 or TRBD2 (5 bases each). CDR1 SGHTA and CDR2 FQGTGA come from the germline V gene. This CDR3 is 15 amino acids long. Trimming removed 1 base from V and 2 bases from J, with 10 bases in between. The CDR3 loop is CASSLIGGPTDTQYF. For the CDR3, the DNA is TGTGCCAGCAGCTTAATTGGGGGACCCACAGATACGCAGTATTTT. Filled out from reference TRBV7-3 and TRBJ2-3, the complete variable domain reads GAGVSQTPSNKVTEKGKYVELRCDPISGHTALYWYRQSLGQGPEFLIYFQGTGAADDSGLPNDRFFAVRPEGSVSTLKIQRTERGDSAVYLCASSLIGGPTDTQYFGPGTRLTVL.

The sample holds a few counts of this clone. The chain employs TRBV27 and TRBJ2-7; TRBD2 aligns across 14 bases. V trimming: 2 bases; J trimming: 7 bases; junction bases outside the gene matches: 4. The CDR3 has 15 amino acids. Germline-derived CDR1 and CDR2 are MNHEY and SMNVEV (reference sequence). DNA for the CDR3: TGTGCCAGCAGTTTAGTGACTAGCGGGAGGGGAGAGCAGTACTTC. As protein: CASSLVTSGRGEQYF.

This clone was observed a few times. The germline gene is not matched at one end of the junction; a read error may be the cause. Other DNA sequences in this sample translate to the same CDR3. The rearrangement links TRBV7-2 to TRBJ2-4; TRBD1 matches at 8 bases. Germline CDR1 is SGHTA and CDR2 is FQGNSA. This CDR3 spans 17 amino acids. The CDR3 loop reads CASSLATSRGPKNIQYF. The CDR3 coding sequence is TGTGCCAGCAGCTTAGCAACGTCCAGGGGGCCCAAAAACATCCAGTACTTC.

CDR3 sequence: CASSYVPGGYQETQYF. The CDR3 DNA is TGTGCCAGCAGTTACGTCCCAGGGGGGTACCAAGAGACCCAGTACTTC. J is TRBJ2-5 and V is TRBV6-6; TRBD1 might be the D (7 bases). Germline-derived CDR1 and CDR2 are MNHNY and SVGAGI (reference sequence). The CDR3 is made up of 16 amino acids. Trimming removed 2 bases from V and 0 bases from J, with 13 bases in between.

Details on this clone: The sample holds other DNA sequences that translate to the same CDR3. This chain connects TRBV20-1 to TRBJ2-3, with a weak D call TRBD2 (5 bases). The CDR3 spans 17 residues. Germline V gene sequence: CDR1 DFQATT, CDR2 SNEGSKA (reference sequence). V lost 0 bases, J lost 2 bases, and 18 bases lay in between. The CDR3 DNA reads TGCAGTGCTAGAGATGTCTCGGGCCGGGGTCTCACAGATACGCAGTATTTT. Encoded protein: CSARDVSGRGLTDTQYF.

This clone was counted ten times or more. The V call is TRBV6-2 or TRBV6-3, the J call TRBJ2-5; 8 nucleotides line up with TRBD2. The trim removed 5 bases at V and 4 bases at J, leaving 6 bases unmatched. Germline V gene data show CDR1 as MNHEY and CDR2 as SVGEGT. The CDR3 has 14 amino acids. This CDR3 is CASSVPRGAETQYF. The DNA of the CDR3 is TGTGCCAGCAGTGTCCCGCGGGGGGCAGAGACCCAGTACTTC.

The rearrangement uses TRBV20-1 and TRBJ2-1; 12 bases map to TRBD2. The V gene's germline CDR1 is DFQATT and CDR2 SNEGSKA (reference sequence). The V segment lost 6 bases and the J segment 0 bases; nucleotides outside the gene matches: 6. The CDR3 has 16 residues. The CDR3 is CSARTSGTRSYNEQFF. In DNA, the CDR3 is TGCAGTGCGCGGACTAGCGGGACACGCTCCTACAATGAGCAGTTCTTC.

The V gene is TRBV6-2 or TRBV6-3, the J gene TRBJ1-1; D is possibly TRBD1 (5 bases). Germline assignment: CDR1 MNHEY and CDR2 SVGEGT. V was shortened by 2 bases and J by 1 base, with 11 bases between the two germline ends. The CDR3 has 15 amino acids. CDR3 amino acids: CASSYDSRSNTEAFF. CDR3 nucleotides: TGTGCCAGCAGTTACGACAGTCGGTCGAACACTGAAGCTTTCTTT.

The rearrangement joins TRBV28 to TRBJ2-6; D remains unclear. V lost 4 bases, J lost 1 base, and 11 bases lay in between. CDR1 is MDHEN, CDR2 SYDVKM, per germline. This CDR3 spans 16 amino acids. CDR3: CASSSLSGSGANVLTF. In nucleotides, the CDR3 is TGTGCCAGCAGTTCCCTCAGTGGTTCTGGGGCCAACGTCCTGACTTTC.

This clone was seen more than once but under ten times. The chain couples TRBV28 to TRBJ2-7, with D possibly matching TRBD1 (6 bases). This CDR3 spans 13 amino acids. Between the trimmed V and J ends, which lost 7 bases and 7 bases, there was a span of 17 bases. Per germline, CDR1 MDHEN and CDR2 SYDVKM. The CDR3 nucleotides read TGTGCCAGCAATCGAGGGGGTTCTGGGGAGCAGTACTTC. It encodes CASNRGGSGEQYF. The full variable domain, its missing parts supplied by reference TRBV28 and TRBJ2-7, is DVKVTQSSRYLVKRTGEKVFLECVQDMDHENMFWYRQDPGLGLRLIYFSYDVKMKEKGDIPEGYSVSREKKERFSLILESASTNQTSMYLCASNRGGSGEQYFGPGTRLTVT.

This clone was seen just once. The genes are TRBV4-1 and TRBJ2-5; D perhaps matches TRBD2 (6 bases). The germline V gene encodes CDR1 MGHRA and CDR2 YSYEKL. The length of the CDR3 is 16 residues. The V end was cut by 0 bases, the J end by 4 bases, with 15 bases between. This chain's CDR3 is CASSQDGRGGPETQYF. For the CDR3, the DNA is TGCGCCAGCAGCCAAGATGGAAGGGGAGGACCAGAGACCCAGTACTTC.

This clone was seen ten or more times. The CDR3, as DNA: TGTGCCAGCAGTCGTCTAGCGGGAGTGCCAGATACGCAGTATTTT. It is translated as CASSRLAGVPDTQYF. The rearrangement uses TRBV6-1 and TRBJ2-3; TRBD2 matches at 10 bases. This CDR3 comprises 15 residues. V was clipped by 5 bases and J by 4 bases; unmatched bases: 6. Germline lookup yields CDR1 MNHNS and CDR2 SASEGT.

V gene TRBV11-2 combines with J gene TRBJ2-1; 12 bases are shared with TRBD2. The CDR3 has 14 amino acids. V trimming: 7 bases; J trimming: 5 bases; junction bases outside the gene matches: 3. Per germline, CDR1 SGHAT and CDR2 FQNNGV. CDR3 sequence (DNA): TGTGCCAGCAACCGACTAGCGGGAGACAATGAGCAGTTCTTC. It specifies CASNRLAGDNEQFF.

The chain has TRBV18 and TRBJ2-1, with unresolved D. Trimming stripped 2 bases from V and 7 bases from J, with 3 bases between. Germline-derived CDR1 and CDR2 are KGHSH and LQKENI. The CDR3 has 11 amino acids. The CDR3 loop reads CASSPGNEQFF. The CDR3 DNA is TGTGCCAGCTCACCAGGGAATGAGCAGTTCTTC.

This clone was found many times. The chain links TRBV12-3 or TRBV12-4 to TRBJ1-1; no reliable D call. Trimming shortened V by 8 bases and J by 0 bases, and 16 bases separated the two germline ends. CDR3 length: 15 residues. The CDR3 is CASVKGSLMNTEAFF. The CDR3 bases are TGTGCCAGCGTGAAGGGAAGTCTAATGAACACTGAAGCTTTCTTT.

This clone has ten or more counts. The J gene is TRBJ2-5, the V gene TRBV18; 7 bases map to TRBD1. The CDR3 loop spans 15 amino acids. The germline V gene encodes CDR1 KGHSH and CDR2 LQKENI. V was clipped by 1 base and J by 4 bases; unmatched bases: 6. The CDR3 loop is CASSPQDRLRETQYF. CDR3 DNA sequence: TGTGCCAGCTCACCACAGGACAGGTTGAGAGAGACCCAGTACTTC. Using reference TRBV18 and TRBJ2-5 for the parts outside the CDR3, the full variable domain is NAGVMQNPRHLVRRRGQEARLRCSPMKGHSHVYWYRQLPEEGLKFMVYLQKENIIDESGMPKERFSAEFPKEGPSILRIQQVVRGDSAAYFCASSPQDRLRETQYFGPGTRLLVL.

This clone occurred a few times. This chain connects TRBV12-3 or TRBV12-4 to TRBJ2-4, with a possible D match to TRBD2 (5 bases). The V end lost 4 bases, the J end lost 4 bases, and 8 bases lay between the germline ends. The CDR3 length is 13 residues. CDR3 bases: TGTGCCAGCAGTTCAAGCGGAAAAAACATTCAGTACTTC. This encodes CASSSSGKNIQYF.

This clone was counted at least ten times. The chain carries TRBV3-1 and TRBJ1-1; D remains ambiguous. In germline, CDR1 is LGHDT, CDR2 YNNKEL (reference sequence). V was clipped by 4 bases and J by 0 bases, with 12 bases between them. This CDR3 is 15 amino acids long. In nucleotides, the CDR3 is TGTGCCAGCAGCCCGCGGGAGGGCTTGAACACTGAAGCTTTCTTT. Protein: CASSPREGLNTEAFF.

V usage is TRBV20-1 and J usage is TRBJ1-1; TRBD1 matches at 8 bases. The trim removed 6 bases at V and 0 bases at J, leaving 3 bases unmatched. The CDR3 runs 13 residues. Germline CDR1 and CDR2: DFQATT and SNEGSKA (reference sequence). The CDR3 DNA reads as TGCAGTGCACCGACAGGGGTGAACACTGAAGCTTTCTTT. This encodes CSAPTGVNTEAFF.

This clone was seen a few times. The rearrangement joins TRBV20-1 to TRBJ2-7; 14 bases line up with TRBD2. Trimming removed 6 bases from V and 8 bases from J; junction bases left unmatched: 6. Germline lookup yields CDR1 DFQATT and CDR2 SNEGSKA (reference sequence). The length of the CDR3 is 13 residues. The CDR3 DNA follows: TGCAGTGCCAAGACTAGCGGGAGGGCGAAGCAGTACTTC. Protein sequence: CSAKTSGRAKQYF.